This TCR beta chain was sequenced for a study of glioma-infiltrating T cells after dendritic cell vaccination (dated by TCRdb to the mid-2010s). Regarding the study in general: The cohort included some 15 glioblastoma patients drawn from Phase I and II dendritic cell vaccination trials, of whom 9 were newly diagnosed and 6 had recurrent disease. Between 2003 and 2012, patients were given autologous tumor lysate-pulsed dendritic cell vaccination. The vaccine was prepared from monocyte-derived dendritic cells that were cultured for roughly seven days with IL-4 and GM-CSF and then pulsed overnight with autologous tumor lysate. Each patient got three intradermal injections of the dendritic cell vaccine, spaced at biweekly intervals, in the arm below the axilla. In glioblastoma patients vaccinated with dendritic cells, deep sequencing of TCR beta CDR3 regions served to measure tumor-infiltrating lymphocyte content and to compare repertoires between tumor and blood. Survival after dendritic cell vaccination was correlated with TCR sequencing metrics, including TIL content and tumor-blood repertoire overlap.

General conclusions and limits of the study: TCR clonality showed no direct relationship with survival, which suggests that a diverse polyclonal response may matter. After dendritic cell vaccination, a higher estimated pretreatment TIL content predicted longer time to progression and overall survival. The three-group TCR overlap response model was characterized as speculative, and prospective validation of the model was stated to be required. The cohort was small and heterogeneous, with few patients having full blood and tumor sets and even fewer initial-recurrent tumor pairs.

Patients were selected on the basis of adequate residual fresh-frozen tumor tissue and more than two years of available survival data. None of the glioblastoma patients carried an isocitrate dehydrogenase mutation, although molecular status otherwise varied. PBMC were collected before vaccination, two weeks after the third vaccination, and at tumor progression if progression occurred. The Qiagen DNeasy Blood extraction Kit was used for extraction of genomic DNA. Using the immunoSEQ assay, TCRB CDR3 regions were amplified from approximately 1.9 micrograms of genomic DNA, or from all available DNA when less than that was on hand. The multiplex PCR employed 60 forward primers targeting TCR V beta segments and 13 reverse primers targeting J beta segments. To estimate the number of reads per starting template, synthetic control templates were added to each sample at limiting dilution. The Illumina HiSeq System generated sequencing reads of 87 bp. From the authors' description of their analysis: To remove PCR and sequencing errors, closely related sequences were merged with a nearest neighbor algorithm. TCR overlap was defined as the percentage of unique tumor TCR beta sequences that were also present in the same patient's peripheral blood. TCRdb obtained this table from immuneACCESS and retained in-frame rearrangements with V and J assigned. These tables miss some clones; where compared with another copy, unresolved V genes account for less than half of the shortfall, and the remainder is unexplained. V, J and clone size are those of that table, while D and trimming were read from the DNA. The sample includes tens of thousands of clones, with approximately 80% observed a single time. The top ten constitute around 2.3% of the sample.

Reading the germline V gene gives CDR1 SGHTA and CDR2 FQGNSA. V is trimmed back by 5 bases and J by 2 bases, and the junction contains 9 bases that no gene match accounts for. The CDR3 measures 17 amino acids from cysteine to phenylalanine. Here the CDR3 DNA is all that survives: 51 bases in frame from base 1. As to this clone: This receptor's antigen is unknown. Per-nucleotide qualities are absent, and no much larger clonotype sits a single base away.

The chain is encoded by TRBV7-2 joined to TRBJ1-3, and TRBD1 matches 10 of the central bases. This receptor was obtained from a human donor with glioblastoma. The specimen comprised blood, sampled before dendritic cell vaccination. The DNA is TGTGCCAGCAGCCGGACGACCGGGACAGGGGCTGGAAACACCATATATTTT. The resulting protein is CASSRTTGTGAGNTIYF. Beyond the CDR3, the reference TRBV7-2 and TRBJ1-3 genes provide the residues; the full variable domain reads: GAGVSQSPSNKVTEKGKDVELRCDPISGHTALYWYRQSLGQGLEFLIYFQGNSAPDKSGLPSDRFSAERTGGSVSTLTIQRTQQEDSAVYLCASSRTTGTGAGNTIYFGEGSWLTVV.